This T cell receptor (beta chain) was found in a study of blood T cell repertoires in COVID-19. Overall study context: There were acute and convalescent COVID-19 samples, and they came from the United States, Italy and Spain. T cells, B-cell-depleted T cells, or PBMCs provided the cDNA or gDNA that served as material.

In the original workflow: Amplifying reference gene primers gave estimates of nucleated cell counts. This table comes from immunoSEQ multiplex PCR, and its TCRdb copy is limited to in-frame clones, with some not included. The DNA gave D and trimming, while V, J and clone size come from that table. The sample lists more than 200,000 clones, about 80% seen once, with around 4% in the top ten. Germline-derived CDR1 and CDR2 are LGHNA and YNFKEQ. V shed 0 bases and J shed 1 base, with 15 bases lying between them. The CDR3 covers 17 residues. This TCR was recovered from a man in his fifties or sixties with active or convalescent COVID-19. The J gene is TRBJ1-1, the V gene TRBV4-2, with TRBD1 as a possible D gene (5 bases). Input material: peripheral blood. Here the CDR3 reads CASSQDRGGKTNTEAFF. The CDR3 DNA is TGTGCCAGCAGCCAAGATCGGGGGGGGAAGACGAACACTGAAGCTTTCTTT.